These T cell receptor beta chains were read from a single sample in a study of cytomegalovirus exposure and HLA in healthy donors. TCRdb's copy holds only in-frame clones and misses some; the assay was immunoSEQ multiplex PCR. The sample holds fewer than 120,000 clones, over 65% seen once. Input material: PBMCs. Receptor source: a man in his thirties or forties in good health and CMV-seropositive. Each CDR3 is given with its conserved first and last residue. The order of the fields is V gene, J gene, CDR3 protein.

>TRBV19|TRBJ2-2
CASSTSGGAAVLFF
>TRBV5-4|TRBJ1-1
CASSSRWRGNTEAFF
>TRBV5-6|TRBJ2-5
CASSLVVGRVGETQYF
>TRBV10-3|TRBJ2-1
CAISVGGGVSYNEQFF
>TRBV7-6|TRBJ2-7
CASSLLGTGGPYTPYEQYF
>TRBV11-2|TRBJ2-3
CASSSNAGLAVSSQYF
>TRBV27|TRBJ1-1
CASSSPGSLNTEAFF
>TRBV11-2|TRBJ2-5
CASSLDARETQYF
>TRBV5-1|TRBJ1-2
CASSLTGEEYGYTF
>TRBV18|TRBJ1-2
CASSPPGANYGYTF
>TRBV2|TRBJ2-2
CASRASGGATGELFF
>TRBV19|TRBJ1-5
CASTSRQYQPQHF
>TRBV2|TRBJ1-6
CASSPGRVSPLHF
>TRBV5-4|TRBJ1-4
CASSLGETNEKLFF
>TRBV5-4|TRBJ2-1
CASSIGGGSYNEQFF
>TRBV5-1|TRBJ2-7
CASRAGASYEQYF
>TRBV9|TRBJ2-5
CASSLAGEAETQYF
>TRBV6-5|TRBJ2-4
CASKQGAKNIQYF
>TRBV7-2|TRBJ1-6
CASSYNLGVAYNSPLHF
>TRBV29-1|TRBJ2-1
CSVTGGKYNEQFF
>TRBV7-9|TRBJ1-6
CASSPPQGGSSPLHF
>TRBV28|TRBJ2-4
CASARTGRRYF
>TRBV5-1|TRBJ1-1
CASSSFRTGAGGKNTEAFF
>TRBV27|TRBJ1-1
CANAPNLRDRGLWTEAFF
>TRBV28|TRBJ2-3
CASTPYGDTQYF
>TRBV5-6|TRBJ2-5
CASSLHGGLAGQETQYF
>TRBV15|TRBJ2-7
CATSRDPESYEQYF
>TRBV5-6|TRBJ2-3
CASSWTWDRGIDTQYF
>TRBV5-1|TRBJ2-3
CASSYEGNGLVIDTQYF
>TRBV9|TRBJ2-2
CASSTPVLAGGPGELFF
>TRBV7-2|TRBJ1-2
CASSSGLRYGYTF
>TRBV5-8|TRBJ1-1
CASSPEREGTEAFF
>TRBV7-6|TRBJ2-2
CASSRTSGNTGELFF
>TRBV18|TRBJ1-1
CASSPRDSIQGTEAFF
>TRBV6-5|TRBJ2-5
CASSRGTGDQETQYF